This TCR beta chain was retrieved from a study of cytomegalovirus exposure and HLA in healthy donors. General study points: Follow-up analysis seemed to connect common viral pathogens with several of the most significant clusters identified. TCR beta chains numbering more than 150 were designated cytomegalovirus-associated. For TCR beta chains, V- and J-gene trimming was later linked to a missense DCLRE1C variant.

Losses at the gene ends were 1 base for V and 5 bases for J; bases not matched to a gene: 9. CDR1 is LNHNV, CDR2 YYDKDF, per germline (reference sequence). The CDR3 length is 17 residues. Amplification used 60 Vbeta primers and 13 Jbeta primers. Generated by immunoSEQ multiplex PCR, the TCRdb table keeps only in-frame clones and is missing some. The sample shows roughly 100,000 clones, around 75% of them seen only once. The sample holds one count of this clone. The target antigen is unknown. The TCR comes from a man aged 25-45 years in good health and CMV-seronegative. The sequenced material came from PBMCs. The chain couples TRBV15 to TRBJ2-5; the match to TRBD2 covers 11 bases. CDR3 nucleotides: TGTGCCACCAGCAGAGTGATAGCGGGAGGGCACCCGGAGACCCAGTACTTC. Amino acid sequence: CATSRVIAGGHPETQYF.